This T cell receptor (beta chain) was retrieved from a study of blood T cell repertoires in COVID-19. Recruitment covered roughly 22 US areas and drew participants whose ages spanned about 18 to 100 years. Symptom resolution, clearance, or two negative PCRs marked donors in Cohort 3 as recovered. The method was immunoSEQ multiplex PCR; TCRdb's version includes in-frame clones alone and lacks a portion of them. The sample lists just over 300,000 clones, 80% to 90% occurring once. This sequence was found in a man in his thirties or forties who had recovered from COVID-19. Sequencing input: PBMCs or T cells enriched from blood (not recorded which).

This CDR3 reads CASSLETGAYNEQFF. The CDR3 DNA sequence: TGTGCCAGCAGCTTAGAGACAGGGGCCTACAATGAGCAGTTCTTC. The V call is TRBV7-2, the J call TRBJ2-1, with 8 bases matching TRBD1. With 1 base clipped from V and 2 bases from J, the junction kept 1 base outside the gene matches. Germline V gene data show CDR1 as SGHTA and CDR2 as FQGNSA. This CDR3 spans 15 amino acids.